The clone carrying this TCR beta chain was recorded many times. The antigen is unknown. This specimen belongs to a study of early T cells in non-severe SARS-CoV-2 infection. Across the study: Whole-blood bulk RNA, unsorted, was sequenced, and chains were unpaired. Notes on the study in general: Private and CD4 specificities were missed by VDJdb matching, which favored anti-spike CD8 responses.

This CDR3 is built from 14 residues. V lost 7 bases and J 7 bases, leaving 18 bases between the germline ends. Germline CDR1 KGHDR, CDR2 SFDVKD. Researchers attached unique molecular identifiers to individual cDNA molecules. MiXCR, run by TCRdb on the 5' RACE reads, gives a single entry per CDR3 protein. The data show over 60,000 distinct CDR3 sequences, 9.5% to 15% seen once. The source is an adult who was a healthcare worker with PCR-confirmed SARS-CoV-2 infection or an uninfected control (not recorded which). The J gene is TRBJ1-2, the V gene TRBV24-1; D is ambiguous. The sequences come from whole blood, collected at baseline. The CDR3 loop reads CATSPDKRASGYTF. In nucleotides, the CDR3 is TGTGCCACCAGCCCGGATAAGAGGGCTTCTGGCTACACCTTC.